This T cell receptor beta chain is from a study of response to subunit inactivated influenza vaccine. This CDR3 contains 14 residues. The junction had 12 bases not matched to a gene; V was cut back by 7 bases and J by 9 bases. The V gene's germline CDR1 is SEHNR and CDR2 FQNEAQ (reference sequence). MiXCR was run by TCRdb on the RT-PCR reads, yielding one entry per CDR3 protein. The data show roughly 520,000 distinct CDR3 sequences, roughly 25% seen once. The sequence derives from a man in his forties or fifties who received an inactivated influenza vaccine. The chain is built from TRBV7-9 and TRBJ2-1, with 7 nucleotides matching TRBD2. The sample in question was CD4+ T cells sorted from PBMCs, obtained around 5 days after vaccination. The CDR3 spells CASIPRGGVSEQFF. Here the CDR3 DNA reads TGTGCCAGCATCCCCCGGGGAGGGGTTAGTGAGCAGTTCTTC.